Listed here is a single TCR beta chain. This sample is part of a study of cytomegalovirus exposure and HLA in healthy donors. This table comes from immunoSEQ multiplex PCR, and its TCRdb copy is limited to in-frame clones, with some not included. Among roughly 170,000 clones, around 81% were seen once, and the ten largest hold 2.8%. V lost 5 bases and J 5 bases, leaving 9 bases between the germline ends. This CDR3 has 13 amino acids. The germline CDR1 and CDR2 sequences are SSHAT and FNYEAQ (reference sequence). The source material was PBMCs. J is TRBJ2-2 and V is TRBV7-7, with a tentative D call TRBD1 (6 bases). The source is a woman aged 18-29 years in good health and CMV-seropositive. CDR3 residues: CASSPQGTGELFF. The CDR3 DNA reads as TGTGCCAGCAGCCCACAGGGTACCGGGGAGCTGTTTTTT.